The T cell receptor (beta chain) described here comes from a study of long-term antiretroviral therapy in people with HIV. Study-wide results and caveats: Possibly under older ART regimens, blood was drawn between about 2004 and 2018.

This CDR3 region has 13 residues. The germline V and J ends were trimmed by 1 base and 9 bases, with 7 bases remaining between them. Germline V gene sequence: CDR1 LNHDA, CDR2 SQIVND (reference sequence). Details on this clone: What it binds is not known.

The assay, immunoSEQ v3.0, was run at survey level. Per-sample TRB depth target: about 35,000-55,000 T-cell genomes. The method was immunoSEQ multiplex PCR; TCRdb's version includes in-frame clones alone and lacks a portion of them. The sample holds under 30,000 clones, 88% seen once. Source: unsorted PBMCs, taken about 5 years before starting antiretroviral therapy. The receptor comes from a middle-aged man with HIV. The rearrangement joins TRBV19 to TRBJ1-6; D gene ambiguous. CDR3 DNA sequence: TGTGCCAGTAGTATAGGAGCCAGTTCACCCCTCCACTTT. Residues: CASSIGASSPLHF.